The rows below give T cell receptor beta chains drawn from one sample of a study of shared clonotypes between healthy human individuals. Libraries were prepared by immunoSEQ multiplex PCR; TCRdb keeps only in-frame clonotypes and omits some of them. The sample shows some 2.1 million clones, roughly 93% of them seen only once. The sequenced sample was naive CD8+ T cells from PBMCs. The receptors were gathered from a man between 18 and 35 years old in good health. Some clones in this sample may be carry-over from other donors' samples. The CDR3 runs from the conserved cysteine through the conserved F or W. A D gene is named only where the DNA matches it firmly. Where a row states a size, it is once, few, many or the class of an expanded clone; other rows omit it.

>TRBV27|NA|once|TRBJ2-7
TGTGCCAGCAGTTTAAGGGGCACAGTCTACGAGCAGTACTTC
CASSLRGTVYEQYF
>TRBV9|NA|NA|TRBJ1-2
TGTGCCAGCAGCGTATCGAAAGCATTCTATGGCTACACCTTC
CASSVSKAFYGYTF
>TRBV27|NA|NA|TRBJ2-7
TGTGCCAGCGTGGGCCGCCTCTCCTACGAGCAGTACTTC
CASVGRLSYEQYF
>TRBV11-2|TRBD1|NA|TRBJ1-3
TGTGCCAGCAGCTACCTCGGACAGGGAGCTGGAAACACCATATATTTT
CASSYLGQGAGNTIYF
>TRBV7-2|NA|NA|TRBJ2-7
TGTGCCAGCAGCCCGACCACTATGCCATCGCGCGAGCAGTACTTC
CASSPTTMPSREQYF
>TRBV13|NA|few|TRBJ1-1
TGTGCCAGCAGCCCTAATAGGAGAACTGAAGCTTTCTTT
CASSPNRRTEAFF
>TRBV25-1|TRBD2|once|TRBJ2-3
TGTGCCAGCAGTGAATGGGCTAGCGGGAGTGTAGAAACGCAGTATTTT
CASSEWASGSVETQYF
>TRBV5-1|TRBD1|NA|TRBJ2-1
TGCGCCAGCAGCGTGGGGACAGGGGCCTACAATGAGCAGTTCTTC
CASSVGTGAYNEQFF
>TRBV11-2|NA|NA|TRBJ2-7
TGTGCCAGCAGCTTAGGCGTGGGGGAGCAGTACTTC
CASSLGVGEQYF
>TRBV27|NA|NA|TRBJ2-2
TGTGCCAGCAGTTTATCACAGGGCGGGGAGCTGTTTTTT
CASSLSQGGELFF
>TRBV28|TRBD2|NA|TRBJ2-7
TGTGCCAGCAGTTTACGGCTAGCGGGGGGCGAGCAGTACTTC
CASSLRLAGGEQYF
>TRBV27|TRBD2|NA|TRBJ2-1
TGTGCCAGCAGTTTATTTCAACTAGCGGGGGTCGGAAATGAGCAGTTCTTC
CASSLFQLAGVGNEQFF
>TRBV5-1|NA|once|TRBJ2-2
TGCGCCAGCAGCTTGAGGGGGGAGTACACCGGGGAGCTGTTTTTT
CASSLRGEYTGELFF
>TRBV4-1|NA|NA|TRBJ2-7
TGCGCCAGCAGCAGGAGTAGCATGGGGGAGCAGTACTTC
CASSRSSMGEQYF
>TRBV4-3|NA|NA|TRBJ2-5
TGCGCCAGCAGCCTAGGAATTGGGAGAGAGACCCAGTACTTC
CASSLGIGRETQYF
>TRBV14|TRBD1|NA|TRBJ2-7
TGTGCCAGCAGCCAAGGATTCGGGACAGATAGATACGAGCAGTACTTC
CASSQGFGTDRYEQYF
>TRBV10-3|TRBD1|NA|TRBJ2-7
TGTGCCATCAGTGAGAGGGGGGACAGGGAATCCGAGCAGTACTTC
CAISERGDRESEQYF
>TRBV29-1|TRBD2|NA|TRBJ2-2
TGCAGCGTGGAGGCGGGAGGGGGCACCGGGGAGCTGTTTTTT
CSVEAGGGTGELFF
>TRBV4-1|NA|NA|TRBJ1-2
TGCGCCAGCAGCCAAACGGCAAGCTATGGCTACACCTTC
CASSQTASYGYTF
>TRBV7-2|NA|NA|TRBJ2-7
TGTGCCAGCAGCGTCCGGGACACAAGCTCCTACGAGCAGTACTTC
CASSVRDTSSYEQYF
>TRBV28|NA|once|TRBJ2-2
TGTGCCAGCAGGAACGGGGGCACCTACACCGGGGAGCTGTTTTTT
CASRNGGTYTGELFF
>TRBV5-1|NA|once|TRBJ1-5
TGCGCCAGCAGCTTGGCTGGACGAGGCAATCAGCCCCAGCATTTT
CASSLAGRGNQPQHF
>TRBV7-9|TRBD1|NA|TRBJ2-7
TGTGCCAGCAGCTCGGACAGGGGAAACTACGAGCAGTACTTC
CASSSDRGNYEQYF
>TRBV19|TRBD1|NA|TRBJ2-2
TGTGCCAGTAGTATCGGCAGGGGGCGCGGCGGGGAGCTGTTTTTT
CASSIGRGRGGELFF
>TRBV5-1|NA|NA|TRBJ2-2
TGCGCCAGCAGCTTGTCCCGGGACTTCAAGGCCCGGGAGCTGTTTTTT
CASSLSRDFKARELFF
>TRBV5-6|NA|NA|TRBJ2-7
TGTGCCAGCAGCTTTGGGGGTTCCTACGAGCAGTACTTC
CASSFGGSYEQYF
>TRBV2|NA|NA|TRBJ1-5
TGTGCCAGCAGTGAAGCCGGGACGGCTTCGCCCCAGCATTTT
CASSEAGTASPQHF
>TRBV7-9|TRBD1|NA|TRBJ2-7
TGTGCCAGCAGCCCTCTGCGAGGACAGGGGGCCTACGAGCAGTACTTC
CASSPLRGQGAYEQYF
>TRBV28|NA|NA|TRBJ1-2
TGTGCCAGCAGTTCGCCCCCGGACCACTATGGCTACACCTTC
CASSSPPDHYGYTF
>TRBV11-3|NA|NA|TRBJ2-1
TGTGCCAGCAGCTTAGTTGGGCCGCGGCAGGGAGTGGACAATGAGCAGTTCTTC
CASSLVGPRQGVDNEQFF
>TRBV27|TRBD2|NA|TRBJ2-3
TGTGCCAGCAGGGCTAGCGGGAGGTTCACAGATACGCAGTATTTT
CASRASGRFTDTQYF
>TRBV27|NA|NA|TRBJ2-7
TGTGCCAGCAGTTTGGGGGCATCCTACGAGCAGTACTTC
CASSLGASYEQYF
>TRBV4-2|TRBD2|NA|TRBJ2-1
TGTGCCAGCAGTCCAGGGACTAGCGGGAGGGCCGACAATGAGCAGTTCTTC
CASSPGTSGRADNEQFF
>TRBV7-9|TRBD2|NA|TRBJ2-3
TGTGCCAGCAGCTCCATGGGCGGGAGGCCGATCGATACAGATACGCAGTATTTT
CASSSMGGRPIDTDTQYF
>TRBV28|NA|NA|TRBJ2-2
TGTGCCAGCAGTACCCCAGGGTGGGACGGGGAGCTGTTTTTT
CASSTPGWDGELFF
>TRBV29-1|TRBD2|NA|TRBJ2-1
TGCAGCGTTGAAACCCCTCTAGCGGGAGGCCGGGGGCAGTTCTTC
CSVETPLAGGRGQFF
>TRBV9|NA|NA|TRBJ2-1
TGTGCCAGCAGCGTAGGGCAAGACAATGAGCAGTTCTTC
CASSVGQDNEQFF
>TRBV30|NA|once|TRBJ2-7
TGTGCCTGGAGTGTTAGACAGGGAGGGCACGAGCAGTACTTC
CAWSVRQGGHEQYF
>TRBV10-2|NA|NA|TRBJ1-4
TGCGCCAGCAGTGAGGGGGGGCCCTGGGGTCCCGAAAAACTGTTTTTT
CASSEGGPWGPEKLFF
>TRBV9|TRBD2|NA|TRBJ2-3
TGTGCCAGCAGCGTAGGGGGCAGCGGGGGCCTTTTAGATACGCAGTATTTT
CASSVGGSGGLLDTQYF
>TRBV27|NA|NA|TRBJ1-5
TGTGCCAGCAGTTTATCAGCCCAGCATTTT
CASSLSAQHF